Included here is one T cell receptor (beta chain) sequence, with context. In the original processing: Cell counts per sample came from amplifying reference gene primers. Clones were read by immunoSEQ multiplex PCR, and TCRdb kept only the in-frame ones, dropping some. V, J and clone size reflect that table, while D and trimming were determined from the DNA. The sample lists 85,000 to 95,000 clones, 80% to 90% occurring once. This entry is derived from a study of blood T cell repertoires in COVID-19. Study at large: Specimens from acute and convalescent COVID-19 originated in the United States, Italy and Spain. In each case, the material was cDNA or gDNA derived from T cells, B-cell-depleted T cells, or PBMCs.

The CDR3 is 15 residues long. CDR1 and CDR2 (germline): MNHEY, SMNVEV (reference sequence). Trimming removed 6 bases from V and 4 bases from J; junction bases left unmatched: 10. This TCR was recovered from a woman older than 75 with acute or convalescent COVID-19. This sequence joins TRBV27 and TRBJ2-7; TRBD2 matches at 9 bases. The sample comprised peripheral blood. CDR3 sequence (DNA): TGTGCCAGCAGCAAACCCAGCGGGGGGCTTTACGAGCAGTACTTC. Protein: CASSKPSGGLYEQYF.